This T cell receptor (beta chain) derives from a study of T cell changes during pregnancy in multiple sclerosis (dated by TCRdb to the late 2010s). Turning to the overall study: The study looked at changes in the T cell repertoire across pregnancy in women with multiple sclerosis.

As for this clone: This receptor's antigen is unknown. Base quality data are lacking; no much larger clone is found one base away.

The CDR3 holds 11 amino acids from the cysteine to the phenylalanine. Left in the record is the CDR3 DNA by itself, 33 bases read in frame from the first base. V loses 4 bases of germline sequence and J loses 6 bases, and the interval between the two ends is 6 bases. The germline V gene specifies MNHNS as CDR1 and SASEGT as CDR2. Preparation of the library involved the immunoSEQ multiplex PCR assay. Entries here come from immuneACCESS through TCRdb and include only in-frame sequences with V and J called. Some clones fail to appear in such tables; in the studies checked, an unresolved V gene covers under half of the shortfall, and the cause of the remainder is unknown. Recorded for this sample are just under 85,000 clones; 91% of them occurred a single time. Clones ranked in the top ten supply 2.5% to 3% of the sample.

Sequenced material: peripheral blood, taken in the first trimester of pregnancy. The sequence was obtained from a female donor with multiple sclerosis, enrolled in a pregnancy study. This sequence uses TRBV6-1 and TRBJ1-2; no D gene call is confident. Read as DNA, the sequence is TGTGCCAGCAGTGCTGGGCATGGCTACACCTTC. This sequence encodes CASSAGHGYTF.